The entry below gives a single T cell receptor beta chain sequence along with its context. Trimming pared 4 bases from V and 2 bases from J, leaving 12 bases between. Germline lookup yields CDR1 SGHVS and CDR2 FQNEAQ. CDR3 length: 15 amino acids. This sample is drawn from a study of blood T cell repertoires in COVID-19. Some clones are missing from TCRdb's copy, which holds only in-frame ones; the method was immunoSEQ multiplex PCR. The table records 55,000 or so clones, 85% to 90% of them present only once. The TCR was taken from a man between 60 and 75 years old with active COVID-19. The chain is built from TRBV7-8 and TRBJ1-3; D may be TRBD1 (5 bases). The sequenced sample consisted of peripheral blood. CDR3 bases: TGTGCCAGCAGCTATCTCCAGGGAACTGGAAACACCATATATTTT. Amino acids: CASSYLQGTGNTIYF.